This is a list of T cell receptor beta chains from one sample in a study of cytomegalovirus exposure and HLA in healthy donors. Sequenced by immunoSEQ multiplex PCR; TCRdb stores in-frame clones only, minus some. The data hold roughly 220,000 clones, with 70% observed a single time. The sequencing input was PBMCs. These receptors came from a man aged 40-55 years in good health and CMV-seropositive. Each CDR3 is given with its conserved first and last residue. D genes are given only for firm matches. A row's size may be missing; if present it is once, few, many or a size class.

clone_size: .; d_call: .; v_call: TRBV5-1; j_call: TRBJ1-1; cdr3_aa: CASRGQGNTEAFF; cdr3_nt: TGCGCCAGCAGGGGGCAAGGGAACACTGAAGCTTTCTTT
clone_size: .; d_call: .; v_call: TRBV5-6; j_call: TRBJ2-7; cdr3_aa: CASSSTMSSYEQYF; cdr3_nt: TGTGCCAGCAGCTCTACTATGAGCTCCTACGAGCAGTACTTC
clone_size: few; d_call: TRBD1; v_call: TRBV5-1; j_call: TRBJ1-1; cdr3_aa: CASSAGQHTEAFF; cdr3_nt: TGCGCCAGCAGCGCGGGACAGCACACTGAAGCTTTCTTT
clone_size: .; d_call: TRBD1; v_call: TRBV5-4; j_call: TRBJ2-2; cdr3_aa: CASSFTGDTGELFF; cdr3_nt: TGTGCCAGCAGCTTCACAGGGGACACCGGGGAGCTGTTTTTT
clone_size: .; d_call: .; v_call: TRBV7-2; j_call: TRBJ1-6; cdr3_aa: CASSLEGGTSALHF; cdr3_nt: TGTGCCAGCAGCTTAGAGGGAGGGACCTCAGCCCTCCACTTT
clone_size: .; d_call: .; v_call: TRBV7-2; j_call: TRBJ2-1; cdr3_aa: CASSLLAQTYNEQFF; cdr3_nt: TGTGCCAGCAGCTTGCTAGCGCAAACCTACAATGAGCAGTTCTTC
clone_size: .; d_call: TRBD1; v_call: TRBV6-6; j_call: TRBJ1-1; cdr3_aa: CASSYSGRGRMAFF; cdr3_nt: TGTGCCAGCAGTTACTCGGGCAGGGGGCGGATGGCTTTCTTT
clone_size: few; d_call: .; v_call: TRBV7-9; j_call: TRBJ2-2; cdr3_aa: CASSSRQNTGELFF; cdr3_nt: TGTGCCAGCAGCTCCCGACAGAACACCGGGGAGCTGTTTTTT
clone_size: .; d_call: .; v_call: TRBV18; j_call: TRBJ2-2; cdr3_aa: CASSQRRDQGPGELFF; cdr3_nt: TGTGCCAGCTCCCAACGCCGCGATCAGGGCCCCGGGGAGCTGTTTTTT
clone_size: .; d_call: TRBD1; v_call: TRBV6-5; j_call: TRBJ2-5; cdr3_aa: CASSYFRQGGETQYF; cdr3_nt: TGTGCCAGCAGTTACTTTCGACAGGGCGGAGAGACCCAGTACTTC
clone_size: few; d_call: .; v_call: TRBV7-9; j_call: TRBJ1-4; cdr3_aa: CASSTIYTTNEKLFF; cdr3_nt: TGTGCCAGCAGTACTATTTACACAACTAATGAAAAACTGTTTTTT
clone_size: .; d_call: .; v_call: TRBV18; j_call: TRBJ2-1; cdr3_aa: CASSPPVRRDEQFF; cdr3_nt: TGTGCCAGCTCACCACCGGTTCGGCGGGATGAGCAGTTCTTC
clone_size: .; d_call: TRBD2; v_call: TRBV6-5; j_call: TRBJ2-5; cdr3_aa: CASSSLAGVYQETQYF; cdr3_nt: TGTGCCAGCAGTTCCCTAGCGGGGGTTTACCAAGAGACCCAGTACTTC
clone_size: .; d_call: .; v_call: TRBV7-2; j_call: TRBJ2-1; cdr3_aa: CASSKNRGGNEQFF; cdr3_nt: TGTGCCAGCAGTAAGAACAGGGGGGGCAATGAGCAGTTCTTC
clone_size: .; d_call: .; v_call: TRBV5-1; j_call: TRBJ2-3; cdr3_aa: CASSDPSRDAQYF; cdr3_nt: TGCGCCAGCAGCGATCCTAGCCGAGATGCGCAGTATTTT
clone_size: .; d_call: TRBD1; v_call: TRBV19; j_call: TRBJ1-2; cdr3_aa: CASSIYRDRGVYGYTF; cdr3_nt: TGTGCCAGTAGTATATACCGGGACAGGGGGGTCTATGGCTACACCTTC
clone_size: .; d_call: .; v_call: TRBV15; j_call: TRBJ2-7; cdr3_aa: CATSRGWGAYEQYF; cdr3_nt: TGTGCCACCAGCAGAGGGTGGGGCGCCTACGAGCAGTACTTC
clone_size: .; d_call: TRBD2; v_call: TRBV7-2; j_call: TRBJ2-7; cdr3_aa: CASSLIAGVTYEQYF; cdr3_nt: TGTGCCAGCAGCTTAATAGCGGGGGTTACCTACGAGCAGTACTTC
clone_size: .; d_call: TRBD1; v_call: TRBV19; j_call: TRBJ1-5; cdr3_aa: CASRRGGGNQPQHF; cdr3_nt: TGTGCCAGTAGAAGAGGGGGCGGCAATCAGCCCCAGCATTTT
clone_size: .; d_call: TRBD2; v_call: TRBV27; j_call: TRBJ2-1; cdr3_aa: CASRDSGGALGNEQFF; cdr3_nt: TGTGCCAGCAGGGATAGCGGGGGGGCATTAGGCAATGAGCAGTTCTTC
clone_size: .; d_call: .; v_call: TRBV10-3; j_call: TRBJ1-2; cdr3_aa: CAISDGREGTYGYTF; cdr3_nt: TGTGCCATCAGTGATGGCAGGGAAGGAACCTATGGCTACACCTTC
clone_size: .; d_call: .; v_call: TRBV7-9; j_call: TRBJ2-7; cdr3_aa: CASSSTLRGAGDYEQYF; cdr3_nt: TGTGCCAGCAGCTCTACCTTACGGGGGGCAGGGGACTACGAGCAGTACTTC
clone_size: .; d_call: .; v_call: TRBV2; j_call: TRBJ2-1; cdr3_aa: CASSERSHNSEQFF; cdr3_nt: TGTGCCAGCAGTGAAAGATCCCATAACAGTGAGCAGTTCTTC